This is a list of T cell receptor beta chains from one sample in a study of T cells after yellow fever vaccination. One entry per CDR3 protein results from TCRdb running MiXCR on the 5' RACE reads. The table has 150,000 to 200,000 distinct CDR3 sequences, approximately 11% seen once. The input for sequencing was CD8+ T cells sorted from PBMCs, taken 15 days after the yellow fever booster vaccination. The receptors were gathered from a man aged 18-30 years who received the YFV17D yellow fever vaccine. Each CDR3 is given with its conserved first and last residue. D genes are given only for firm matches. For some rows the clone size is stated as once, few or many, or as a class when expanded; others skip it.

TRBV7-3	TRBJ2-2	many	-	CASSSTGITGELFF	TGTGCCAGCAGCTCCACAGGGATAACCGGGGAGCTGTTTTTT
TRBV20-1	TRBJ2-1	few	TRBD1	CSAGTGTGGRNEQFF	TGCAGTGCTGGAACCGGGACAGGGGGAAGGAATGAGCAGTTCTTC
TRBV7-2	TRBJ2-3	-	-	CASSLELRYTSTDTQYF	TGTGCCAGCAGCTTGGAGCTTAGGTATACTTCCACAGATACGCAGTATTTT
TRBV30	TRBJ1-1	few	-	CASLRTEAFF	TGTGCCTCCCTCCGGACTGAAGCTTTCTTT
TRBV5-1	TRBJ2-1	-	-	CASRLSPTSYNEQFF	TGCGCCAGCAGACTGTCTCCAACCTCCTACAATGAGCAGTTCTTC
TRBV9	TRBJ2-2	many	TRBD1	CASSRDRDNTGELFF	TGTGCCAGCAGCCGGGACAGGGATAACACCGGGGAGCTGTTTTTT
TRBV10-3	TRBJ2-7	-	-	CAISDLTETYEQYF	TGTGCCATCAGTGATTTGACAGAGACCTACGAGCAGTACTTC
TRBV6-2/TRBV6-3	TRBJ2-1	many	-	CASSYVPGEGNEQFF	TGTGCCAGCAGTTACGTGCCAGGGGAGGGCAATGAGCAGTTCTTC
TRBV6-2/TRBV6-3	TRBJ2-2	-	-	CASSYGRLPNTGELFF	TGTGCCAGCAGTTACGGGCGTCTGCCGAACACCGGGGAGCTGTTTTTT
TRBV6-6	TRBJ2-1	many	TRBD1	CASSLTGGNEQFF	TGTGCCAGCAGTTTGACAGGGGGCAATGAGCAGTTCTTC
TRBV9	TRBJ1-6	-	-	CASSVGDLNSPLHF	TGTGCCAGCAGCGTAGGGGACTTGAATTCACCCCTCCACTTT
TRBV6-2/TRBV6-3	TRBJ2-6	few	TRBD1	CASSYTGAGANVLTF	TGTGCCAGCAGTTACACAGGGGCTGGGGCCAACGTCCTGACTTTC
TRBV4-2	TRBJ2-3	-	-	CASSQEAGLSTDTQYF	TGTGCCAGCAGCCAAGAAGCAGGGCTGAGCACAGATACGCAGTATTTT
TRBV25-1	TRBJ1-3	few	-	CASSEYGARTNGNTIYF	TGTGCCAGCAGTGAATATGGGGCCAGAACTAATGGAAACACCATATATTTT
TRBV7-9	TRBJ2-5	few	TRBD2	CASSLTGGAEETQYF	TGTGCCAGCAGCTTGACCGGGGGGGCTGAAGAGACCCAGTACTTC
TRBV7-9	TRBJ2-5	-	-	CASSKAGRGAGETQYF	TGTGCCAGCAGCAAGGCCGGCAGGGGCGCGGGGGAGACCCAGTACTTC
TRBV5-1	TRBJ1-1	few	-	CASSSEATGNTEAFF	TGCGCCAGCAGCTCAGAGGCTACAGGTAACACTGAAGCTTTCTTT
TRBV27	TRBJ2-7	-	-	CASSFGGNYEQYF	TGTGCCAGCAGTTTTGGGGGAAACTACGAGCAGTACTTC
TRBV6-2/TRBV6-3	TRBJ1-1	many	TRBD1	CASSYPGTVRMNTEAFF	TGTGCCAGCAGTTACCCTGGGACAGTTAGAATGAACACTGAAGCTTTCTTT
TRBV7-2	TRBJ1-2	-	-	CASSLGRVLDGYTF	TGTGCCAGCAGCTTAGGCAGGGTATTAGATGGCTACACCTTC
TRBV6-2/TRBV6-3	TRBJ1-2	few	-	CASSYFLELFYGYTF	TGTGCCAGCAGTTACTTTCTTGAACTCTTCTATGGCTACACCTTC
TRBV7-6	TRBJ2-1	few	TRBD1	CASSSGQGAYEQFF	TGTGCCAGCAGCTCCGGACAGGGGGCCTATGAGCAGTTCTTC
TRBV9	TRBJ1-1	-	-	CASSVSGGTEAFF	TGTGCCAGCAGCGTTTCGGGGGGCACTGAAGCTTTCTTT
TRBV5-6	TRBJ2-1	few	-	CASSLIISEQFF	TGTGCCAGCAGCTTGATAATCAGTGAGCAGTTCTTC
TRBV4-3	TRBJ2-5	few	-	CASSQSRGGQETQYF	TGCGCCAGCAGCCAAAGCCGGGGAGGCCAAGAGACCCAGTACTTC
TRBV24-1	TRBJ2-1	few	-	CATSDPGHRNNEQFF	TGTGCCACCAGTGACCCTGGACACCGAAACAATGAGCAGTTCTTC
TRBV5-1	TRBJ2-2	-	-	CASSTWTDNTGELFF	TGCGCCAGCAGCACGTGGACAGATAACACCGGGGAGCTGTTTTTT
TRBV12-5	TRBJ2-2	-	-	CASGLADISNTGELFF	TGTGCTAGTGGTTTGGCGGACATTTCGAACACCGGGGAGCTGTTTTTT
TRBV7-6	TRBJ2-3	many	-	CASSLDVRGEDTQYF	TGTGCCAGCAGCTTAGACGTTAGGGGGGAGGATACGCAGTATTTT
TRBV6-5	TRBJ1-5	-	-	CASSAGRGVGQPQHF	TGTGCCAGCAGCGCCGGGAGGGGTGTAGGACAGCCCCAGCATTTT
TRBV4-2	TRBJ1-1	few	TRBD1	CASSLIGQGAGGEAEAFF	TGTGCCAGCAGCCTGATCGGACAGGGGGCCGGCGGAGAGGCTGAAGCTTTCTTT
TRBV24-1	TRBJ2-1	few	TRBD1	CATMQTGLGEQFF	TGTGCCACTATGCAGACAGGGTTGGGTGAGCAGTTCTTC
TRBV12-3/TRBV12-4	TRBJ1-2	-	TRBD1	CASSPTGCTF	TGTGCCAGCAGCCCGACAGGGTGCACCTTC
TRBV6-5	TRBJ1-6	-	TRBD1	CASSKTGGAGSPLHF	TGTGCCAGCAGCAAAACAGGGGGCGCAGGATCACCCCTCCACTTT
TRBV4-1	TRBJ2-3	-	-	CASSQVAGGDTQYF	TGCGCCAGCAGCCAAGTCGCCGGGGGAGATACGCAGTATTTT
TRBV7-9	TRBJ2-3	-	TRBD2	CASSLARLAGATDTQYF	TGTGCCAGCAGCTTAGCGAGGCTAGCGGGGGCCACAGATACGCAGTATTTT